Reported below is one T cell receptor beta chain. Seattle-derived patients entered the study during active infection and were followed longitudinally. The data stem from a study of blood T cell repertoires in COVID-19. Across the study: Acute and convalescent COVID-19 samples came from the United States, Italy and Spain.

The CDR3 covers 17 residues. Germline V gene lookup returns CDR1 MGHDK and CDR2 SYGVNS. V lost 3 bases to trimming and J lost 4 bases; unmatched junction nucleotides: 9. Measured with immunoSEQ multiplex PCR; TCRdb has only the in-frame clones, and not every one. The sample lists approximately 290,000 clones, around 82% occurring once. This sequence originates from a human donor with COVID-19, enrolled during active disease. The donor label of this sample is uncertain. What was sequenced was peripheral blood. V is TRBV25-1 and J is TRBJ2-1, with TRBD2 matching over 10 bases. The chain's CDR3 is CASSDPGTSAKYNEQFF. The CDR3 DNA reads TGTGCCAGCAGTGATCCAGGGACTAGCGCGAAATACAATGAGCAGTTCTTC.